This T cell receptor beta chain was recorded in a study of shared clonotypes between healthy human individuals. At the level of the study: Per-donor plates numbered three CD4 naive, three CD4 memory, two CD8 naive and one CD8 memory. Study-wide findings and caveats: Tissue TCR repertoires likely differ from these blood-only repertoires. A few donors shared approximately 5% of their naive CD4 clonotypes.

The method was immunoSEQ multiplex PCR; TCRdb's version includes in-frame clones alone and lacks a portion of them. The data contain roughly 1.4 million clones, approximately 98.5% of them singletons. The V and J ends lost 2 bases and 3 bases respectively, with 11 bases between them. The V gene's germline CDR1 is MNHNS and CDR2 SASEGT. CDR3 length: 15 residues. Regarding this clone: The antigen remains unidentified.

Partitioning of CD4+ cells yielded a CD45RA+ naive subset and a CD45RA-negative memory subset. V gene TRBV6-1 combines with J gene TRBJ1-5; D may be TRBD1 (6 bases). This clonotype was obtained from a man aged 25-45 years in good health. Sequencing used naive CD4+ T cells sorted from blood. As for subset: CD45RA+ positively selected. CDR3 region: CASSELGGYNQPQHF. CDR3 DNA sequence: TGTGCCAGCAGTGAACTGGGGGGCTACAATCAGCCCCAGCATTTT.